This paragraph reports one T cell receptor beta chain. Its antigen is as yet unknown. The sample carries other DNA sequences with the same CDR3. This sample was taken from a study of shared clonotypes between healthy human individuals. Overall study results and limits: Clonotype sharing among donors, it was expected, would be affected by sequencing depth. Rarefaction revealed incomplete sorted-subset sequencing despite large depth.

V was pared by 5 bases and J by 4 bases, with 3 bases of the junction left unmatched. This CDR3 has 14 residues. CDR1 and CDR2 (germline): LNHDA, SQIVND (reference sequence). Assay execution proceeded at the deep level. Repertoires were generated with immunoSEQ multiplex PCR, while TCRdb's copy carries only in-frame clones and drops some. The repertoire holds over 2 million clones, with 85% to 95% as singletons. The sequence was obtained from a man between 18 and 29 years old in good health. Some clones in this sample may be carry-over from other donors' samples. Sequencing was performed on naive CD4+ T cells from PBMCs. Subset defined: CD45RA+ positively selected. This chain connects TRBV19 to TRBJ2-7, with 12 nucleotides matching TRBD2. CDR3: CASSLAGGPYEQYF. In DNA form, the CDR3 reads TGTGCCAGTAGTCTAGCGGGAGGGCCTTACGAGCAGTACTTC.